These 24 T cell receptor beta chains share one sample of origin, sequenced in a study of cytomegalovirus exposure and HLA in healthy donors. PCR used 60 Vbeta primers and 13 Jbeta primers. Clones were read by immunoSEQ multiplex PCR, and TCRdb kept only the in-frame ones, dropping some. Altogether 150,000 to 180,000 clones are present, roughly 84% being singletons, with the ten largest covering roughly 2.3%. Sequencing used PBMCs. Receptors were obtained from a woman aged 18-35 years in good health and CMV-seronegative.

The chain recombines TRBV28 with TRBJ2-7; D is undetermined. CDR3 size: 16 residues. Germline V gives CDR1 MDHEN, CDR2 SYDVKM. Deletions cut 3 bases from V and 7 bases from J, with 22 bases between. CDR3 DNA sequence: TGTGCCAGCAGTTTCAGTGGCCGATATCCGCAAGTGGAGCAGTACTTC. Translated, it gives CASSFSGRYPQVEQYF.

The rearrangement joins TRBV27 to TRBJ2-7; the D is unclear. The germline V gene encodes CDR1 MNHEY and CDR2 SMNVEV (reference sequence). The CDR3 runs to 15 residues. Trimming cost V 5 bases and J 3 bases, with 17 bases left between them. In DNA, the CDR3 is TGTGCCAGCAGTCCCCCCGGCAGGATCCTCTACGAGCAGTACTTC. Its translation is CASSPPGRILYEQYF.

This clone was detected a few times. This sequence joins TRBV25-1 and TRBJ1-4, with 7 nucleotides matching TRBD1. Per the germline V gene, CDR1 is MGHDK and CDR2 is SYGVNS. CDR3 length: 15 amino acids. The V and J ends lost 6 bases and 5 bases, in that order; junction bases with no gene match: 9. CDR3 DNA: TGTGCCAGCAGCGAAACAGGGGTGGTGAATGAAAAACTGTTTTTT. Residues: CASSETGVVNEKLFF.

This chain joins TRBV4-1 and TRBJ2-1; 11 bases are a match to TRBD1. This CDR3 has 17 residues. The V segment lost 2 bases and the J segment 15 bases; nucleotides outside the gene matches: 18. Germline V gene sequence: CDR1 MGHRA, CDR2 YSYEKL. The CDR3: CASSQNSDRGRLLDPFF. The CDR3 region has the DNA TGCGCCAGCAGCCAAAACTCGGACAGGGGGCGCTTGTTAGATCCGTTCTTC.

The gene calls are TRBV7-8 and TRBJ1-4; D gene unclear. Germline V gene sequence: CDR1 SGHVS, CDR2 FQNEAQ. The CDR3 runs to 14 residues. Trimming pared 6 bases from V and 7 bases from J, leaving 15 bases between. In DNA, the CDR3 is TGTGCCAGCAGGTTGAGGGCCCCGGGTGAAAAACTGTTTTTT. Amino acids: CASRLRAPGEKLFF.

V gene TRBV19 combines with J gene TRBJ1-3; tentatively, D is TRBD1 (5 bases). Between the trimmed V and J ends, which lost 5 bases and 0 bases, there was a span of 11 bases. Germline CDR1 and CDR2: LNHDA and SQIVND (reference sequence). CDR3 length: 15 amino acids. In nucleotides, the CDR3 is TGTGCCAGTAGTCTGCAGGGCGCCTCTGGAAACACCATATATTTT. It specifies CASSLQGASGNTIYF. The full variable domain, completed using reference TRBV19 and TRBJ1-3, is DGGITQSPKYLFRKEGQNVTLSCEQNLNHDAMYWYRQDPGQGLRLIYYSQIVNDFQKGDIAEGYSVSREKKESFPLTVTSAQKNPTAFYLCASSLQGASGNTIYFGEGSWLTVV.

The chain uses TRBV4-2 and TRBJ2-5; 10 bases agree with TRBD2. Looked up from germline, CDR1 is LGHNA and CDR2 is YNFKEQ. The V segment lost 0 bases and the J segment 2 bases; nucleotides outside the gene matches: 6. The CDR3 consists of 17 residues. The CDR3 loop reads CASSQDPGGLAQETQYF. CDR3 nucleotides: TGTGCCAGCAGCCAAGATCCGGGGGGACTAGCGCAAGAGACCCAGTACTTC.

This clone came up once. The rearrangement uses TRBV7-3 and TRBJ2-5; possible D gene TRBD2, 7 bases. The CDR3 extends over 13 amino acids. Germline V CDR1 and CDR2: SGHTA, FQGTGA. The V end lost 5 bases, the J end lost 1 base, and 8 bases lay between the germline ends. The DNA for the CDR3 is TGTGCCAGCAGCGCGGGGGCCCAAGAGACCCAGTACTTC. This translates into CASSAGAQETQYF. The variable domain in full, completed from reference TRBV7-3 and TRBJ2-5, reads GAGVSQTPSNKVTEKGKYVELRCDPISGHTALYWYRQSLGQGPEFLIYFQGTGAADDSGLPNDRFFAVRPEGSVSTLKIQRTERGDSAVYLCASSAGAQETQYFGPGTRLLVL.

This chain links TRBV18 with TRBJ2-7, with TRBD1 identical over 7 bases. This CDR3 is 16 amino acids long. Looked up from germline, CDR1 is KGHSH and CDR2 is LQKENI. Trimming cost V 2 bases and J 3 bases; bases outside gene matches: 10. The CDR3 loop reads CASSPRGRAQVYEQYF. In DNA form, the CDR3 reads TGTGCCAGCTCACCAAGGGGGCGGGCACAGGTCTACGAGCAGTACTTC.

V and J are TRBV11-3 and TRBJ2-4; maybe TRBD1 (8 bases). Trimming removed 5 bases at V and 13 bases at J, with 15 bases between. This CDR3 is built from 12 residues. Germline V gene lookup returns CDR1 SGHNT and CDR2 YENEEA. CDR3: CASSSGGDRQYF. CDR3 coding DNA: TGTGCCAGCAGCAGTGGGGGGGACAGGCAGTACTTC. The full variable domain, with the rest looked up from reference TRBV11-3 and TRBJ2-4, is EAGVVQSPRYKIIEKKQPVAFWCNPISGHNTLYWYLQNLGQGPELLIRYENEEAVDDSQLPKDRFSAERLKGVDSTLKIQPAELGDSAVYLCASSSGGDRQYFGAGTRLSVL.

The chain couples TRBV6-1 to TRBJ2-2, with TRBD1 identical over 8 bases. The CDR3 loop spans 12 amino acids. CDR1 and CDR2 from the germline V gene are MNHNS and SASEGT. V shed 6 bases, J shed 6 bases, and the junction held 0 bases outside the gene matches. The CDR3 sequence: CASRDRAGELFF. The CDR3 coding sequence is TGTGCCAGCAGGGACAGGGCCGGGGAGCTGTTTTTT.

The chain combines TRBV10-1 with TRBJ2-7, with D possibly being TRBD2 (6 bases). The CDR3 extends over 14 amino acids. Germline CDR1 and CDR2: WNHNN and SYGVQD (reference sequence). V was cut by 4 bases and J by 9 bases, with 19 bases left in between. CDR3 in amino acids: CASSVGRESSGQYF. As DNA, the CDR3 is TGCGCCAGCAGTGTTGGACGGGAGTCGTCCGGGCAGTACTTC.

The J gene is TRBJ2-7, the V gene TRBV28, with no clear D. V lost 7 bases and J 6 bases, leaving 25 bases between the germline ends. Germline V lookup: CDR1 MDHEN, CDR2 SYDVKM. The CDR3 loop spans 16 amino acids. CDR3 DNA sequence: TGTGCCAGCATCCCAACTTCGACTGACCTTGTGGGCGAGCAGTACTTC. The encoded protein is CASIPTSTDLVGEQYF.

The chain joins TRBV20-1 to TRBJ1-2; no definite D call. The CDR3 has 10 amino acids. Trimming took off 3 bases at V and 7 bases at J, with 6 bases between the two ends. Germline values: CDR1 DFQATT, CDR2 SNEGSKA (reference sequence). Here the CDR3 DNA reads TGCAGTGCTAGTGAGGTTGGCTACACCTTC. It is translated as CSASEVGYTF.

This clone was seen only once. The chain employs TRBV7-2 and TRBJ1-3; tentative D call: TRBD1 (5 bases). CDR1 SGHTA and CDR2 FQGNSA come from the germline V gene. The CDR3 length is 14 residues. The V gene lost 6 bases and the J gene lost 4 bases, with 13 bases spanning the gap. CDR3 sequence: CASRAQGKGNTIYF. CDR3 nucleotides: TGTGCCAGCAGGGCGCAGGGTAAGGGAAACACCATATATTTT.

The rearrangement uses TRBV7-2 and TRBJ2-3; D is uncertain. Germline V gene sequence: CDR1 SGHTA, CDR2 FQGNSA. The CDR3 consists of 17 residues. The germline V and J ends were trimmed by 1 base and 3 bases, with 17 bases remaining between them. CDR3 in amino acids: CASSLEVELSRTDTQYF. CDR3 DNA sequence: TGTGCCAGCAGCTTAGAAGTGGAGCTCTCCCGAACAGATACGCAGTATTTT.

This clone showed up just once. The chain carries TRBV4-1 and TRBJ2-5; weak D call: TRBD2 (5 bases). The J call could be wrong; TRBJ2-7 is a better fit for the DNA end. From germline, CDR1 is MGHRA and CDR2 YSYEKL. The CDR3 extends over 14 amino acids. The CDR3 nucleotides are TGCGCCAGCAGCCAACCCGGGGTCTCCTACGAGCAGTACTTC. Amino acid sequence: CASSQPGVSYEQYF.

This chain uses TRBV18 with TRBJ1-2; D is unclear. Trimming stripped 3 bases from V and 4 bases from J, with 18 bases between. The CDR3 extends over 16 amino acids. The germline gives CDR1 KGHSH, CDR2 LQKENI. The CDR3 reads CASSPLGLMGAYGYTF. CDR3 DNA: TGTGCCAGCTCACCTTTAGGCCTCATGGGCGCCTATGGCTACACCTTC.

The V gene is TRBV4-3, the J gene TRBJ2-7; tentative D call: TRBD2 (6 bases). CDR1 LGHNA and CDR2 YSLEER come from the germline V gene. This CDR3 is 16 amino acids long. The V end lost 1 base, the J end lost 0 bases, and 13 bases lay between the germline ends. In nucleotides, the CDR3 is TGCGCCAGCAGCCAAGCCCCGGGGCGGGACTCCTACGAGCAGTACTTC. Translating it yields CASSQAPGRDSYEQYF.

This chain connects TRBV7-2 to TRBJ2-7, with unresolved D. Germline V gene lookup returns CDR1 SGHTA and CDR2 FQGNSA. There are 13 residues in the CDR3. Trimming left V 4 bases short and J 3 bases short, with 10 bases between. The CDR3 region is CASSSTPGYEQYF. As DNA, the CDR3 is TGTGCCAGCAGCTCGACGCCAGGCTACGAGCAGTACTTC.

The chain has TRBV6-4 and TRBJ1-2; D is ambiguous. Germline V lookup: CDR1 MRHNA, CDR2 SNTAGT. This CDR3 region has 13 residues. Trimming removed 2 bases at V and 1 base at J, with 5 bases between. The CDR3 here is CASSDGGNYGYTF. CDR3 DNA sequence: TGTGCCAGCAGTGACGGCGGTAACTATGGCTACACCTTC.

The table lists this clone with a few counts. The gene calls are TRBV19 and TRBJ2-6; D is uncertain. The CDR3 runs to 15 residues. Germline CDR1 reads LNHDA; CDR2 reads SQIVND (reference sequence). V lost 4 bases, J lost 0 bases, and 7 bases lay in between. CDR3 in DNA: TGTGCCAGTAGTAGTATGCGCTCTGGGGCCAACGTCCTGACTTTC. As protein: CASSSMRSGANVLTF.

This clone was seen a few times. The DNA of the CDR3 is TGTGCCAGCAGCTGGGGGGGGACCGGGGAGCTGTTTTTT. Translated: CASSWGGTGELFF. The chain has TRBV7-9 and TRBJ2-2; 7 bases are a match to TRBD2. CDR3 length: 13 amino acids. Unmatched junction bases numbered 1, after V lost 4 bases and J lost 5 bases. The germline V gene has CDR1 SEHNR and CDR2 FQNEAQ (reference sequence).

The chain has TRBV5-1 and TRBJ2-5; 9 nucleotides match TRBD1. The length of the CDR3 is 14 residues. Germline values: CDR1 SGHRS, CDR2 YFSETQ. V shed 4 bases and J 3 bases; nucleotides not matched to a gene: 4. The CDR3 region is CASSPGTGKETQYF. CDR3 DNA sequence: TGCGCCAGCAGCCCAGGGACAGGGAAAGAGACCCAGTACTTC.